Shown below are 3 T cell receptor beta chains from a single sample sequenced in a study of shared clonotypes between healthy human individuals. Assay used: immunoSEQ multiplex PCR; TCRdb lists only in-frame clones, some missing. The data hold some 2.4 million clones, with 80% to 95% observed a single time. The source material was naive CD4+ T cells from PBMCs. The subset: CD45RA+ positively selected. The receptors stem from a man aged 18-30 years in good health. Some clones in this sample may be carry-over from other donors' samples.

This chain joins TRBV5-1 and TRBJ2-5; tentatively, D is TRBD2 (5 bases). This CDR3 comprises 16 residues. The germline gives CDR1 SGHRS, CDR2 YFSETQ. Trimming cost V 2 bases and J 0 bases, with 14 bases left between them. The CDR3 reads CASSFAGRGYQETQYF. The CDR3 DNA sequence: TGCGCCAGCAGCTTCGCAGGACGGGGATACCAAGAGACCCAGTACTTC. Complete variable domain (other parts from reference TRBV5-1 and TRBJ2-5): KAGVTQTPRYLIKTRGQQVTLSCSPISGHRSVSWYQQTPGQGLQFLFEYFSETQRNKGNFPGRFSGRQFSNSRSEMNVSTLELGDSALYLCASSFAGRGYQETQYFGPGTRLLVL.

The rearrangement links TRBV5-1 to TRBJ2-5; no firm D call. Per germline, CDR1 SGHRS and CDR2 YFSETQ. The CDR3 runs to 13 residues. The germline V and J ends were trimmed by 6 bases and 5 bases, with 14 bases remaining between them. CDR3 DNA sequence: TGCGCCAGCACCCCGACCCCGGCCGAGACCCAGTACTTC. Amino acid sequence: CASTPTPAETQYF.

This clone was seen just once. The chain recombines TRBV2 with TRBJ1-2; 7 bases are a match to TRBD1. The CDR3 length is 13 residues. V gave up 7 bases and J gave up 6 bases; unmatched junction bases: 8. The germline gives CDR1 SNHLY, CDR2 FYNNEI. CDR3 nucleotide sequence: TGTGCCAGCATACCGGGACAGTTCCATGGCTACACCTTC. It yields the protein CASIPGQFHGYTF.